Sequencing of this T cell receptor (beta chain) was carried out in a study of shared clonotypes between healthy human individuals. Only a few counts were recorded for this clone. Its antigen is unidentified. Study conclusions and caveats: It was expected that sequencing depth would affect clonotype sharing among donors. When naive CD4 clonotypes were compared across several donors, around 5% were shared.

The CDR3 has 17 residues. With 4 bases clipped from V and 5 bases from J, the junction kept 13 bases outside the gene matches. Clones were read by immunoSEQ multiplex PCR, and TCRdb kept only the in-frame ones, dropping some. Here the sample spans 950,000 to 1,300,000 clones, 75% being singletons. The genes are TRBV23-1 and TRBJ2-5; 10 nucleotides match TRBD1. TRBV23-1 is placed among ORFs of uncertain function. The sequence was obtained from a man aged 18 to 30 in good health. Sample: memory CD4+ T cells sorted from blood. Subset: CD45RA-negative fraction. CDR3 coding DNA: TGCGCCAGCAGTCTTTCCTGCGGGGACAGGGGAGTCGAGACCCAGTACTTC. It is translated as CASSLSCGDRGVETQYF.